Below, 18 T cell receptor beta chains from the same sample are listed, as sequenced in a study of T cell responses to AZD1222 COVID-19 vaccine. Repertoires were generated with immunoSEQ multiplex PCR, while TCRdb's copy carries only in-frame clones and drops some. The data show approximately 90,000 clones, 70% to 90% seen once. The material was peripheral blood, obtained on day 0 of AZD1222 vaccination. These TCRs come from an adult in good health.

In its sample, this clone was seen a few times. This chain connects TRBV7-2 to TRBJ2-3; the D gene could be TRBD1 or TRBD2 (6 bases each). The CDR3 length is 15 residues. Trimming pared 4 bases from V and 3 bases from J, leaving 14 bases between. Germline V gene data show CDR1 as SGHTA and CDR2 as FQGNSA. This chain's CDR3 is CASSWAWGATDTQYF. CDR3 nucleotides: TGTGCCAGCAGCTGGGCTTGGGGGGCGACAGATACGCAGTATTTT.

The chain is built from TRBV5-1 and TRBJ1-4, with 8 bases lining up with TRBD1. Germline V gene data show CDR1 as SGHRS and CDR2 as YFSETQ. V gave up 2 bases and J gave up 5 bases; unmatched junction bases: 2. The CDR3 has 14 amino acids. In DNA, the CDR3 is TGCGCCAGCAGCTTAGGACAGGGAAATGAAAAACTGTTTTTT. It translates to CASSLGQGNEKLFF.

V is TRBV29-1 and J is TRBJ1-6; TRBD1 aligns across 7 bases. The CDR3 sequence is 13 residues long. In germline, CDR1 is SQVTM, CDR2 ANQGSEA. J was trimmed by 7 bases and V by 6 bases; bases with no gene match: 6. The CDR3 is CSVMTGRNSPLHF. The CDR3 DNA reads TGCAGCGTCATGACAGGGAGGAATTCACCCCTCCACTTT.

The rearrangement links TRBV30 to TRBJ1-2; 11 bases map to TRBD1. Germline V lookup: CDR1 GTSNPN, CDR2 SVGIG (reference sequence). CDR3 size: 14 residues. Unmatched junction bases numbered 2, after V lost 3 bases and J lost 2 bases. The CDR3 DNA reads TGTGCCTGGAGCGGGACAGGGGGAAACTATGGCTACACCTTC. It translates to CAWSGTGGNYGYTF.

This clone was picked up a small number of times. This chain connects TRBV2 to TRBJ2-5; 12 nucleotides align to TRBD2. J gave up 5 bases and V 2 bases, and 9 bases lay outside the gene matches. This CDR3 has 17 residues. Germline loops: CDR1 SNHLY, CDR2 FYNNEI. For the CDR3, the DNA is TGTGCCAGCAGTGAATCCCTAGCGGGGGGGCCTCGGGAGACCCAGTACTTC. This codes for CASSESLAGGPRETQYF.

The chain employs TRBV4-3 and TRBJ1-2; 10 bases are a match to TRBD1. CDR1 is LGHNA and CDR2 is YSLEER in the germline V gene. J gave up 8 bases and V 5 bases, and 11 bases lay outside the gene matches. The CDR3 consists of 15 residues. For the CDR3, the DNA is TGCGCCAGCAGCTTAGCAGGGACAGGGGCGGGGGGCTACACCTTC. It translates to CASSLAGTGAGGYTF.

V gene TRBV2 combines with J gene TRBJ2-3; D might be TRBD1 (6 bases). Germline V CDR1 and CDR2: SNHLY, FYNNEI. V dropped 8 bases and J dropped 8 bases, with 20 bases sitting between them. CDR3 length: 14 residues. The CDR3 coding sequence is TGTGCCAGCTCGGGACAAGCCGAGTTAGGTACGCAGTATTTT. Amino acid sequence: CASSGQAELGTQYF.

The V call is TRBV5-1, the J call TRBJ1-6; D gene uncertain. The CDR3 length is 17 residues. Germline CDR1 and CDR2: SGHRS and YFSETQ. V was pared by 0 bases and J by 0 bases, with 10 bases between. The CDR3 DNA is TGCGCCAGCAGCTTGGGAGGCTCAAACTCCTATAATTCACCCCTCCACTTT. This encodes CASSLGGSNSYNSPLHF. Supplemented by reference TRBV5-1 and TRBJ1-6, the full variable domain reads KAGVTQTPRYLIKTRGQQVTLSCSPISGHRSVSWYQQTPGQGLQFLFEYFSETQRNKGNFPGRFSGRQFSNSRSEMNVSTLELGDSALYLCASSLGGSNSYNSPLHFGNGTRLTVT.

V and J are TRBV11-2 and TRBJ2-7; 12 bases fit TRBD2. Trimming cost V 6 bases and J 3 bases; bases outside gene matches: 6. The CDR3 covers 15 residues. Germline V gene lookup returns CDR1 SGHAT and CDR2 FQNNGV. In DNA form, the CDR3 reads TGTGCCAGCAGTTATACTAGCGGGGGGAACTACGAGCAGTACTTC. It translates to CASSYTSGGNYEQYF.

The rearrangement joins TRBV4-1 to TRBJ1-1; D gene uncertain. Germline V gene data show CDR1 as MGHRA and CDR2 as YSYEKL. Trimming removed 0 bases from V and 1 base from J, with 9 bases in between. The CDR3 is 15 amino acids. This CDR3 reads CASSQERTTNTEAFF. In DNA form, the CDR3 reads TGCGCCAGCAGCCAAGAGAGGACTACGAACACTGAAGCTTTCTTT.

The chain combines TRBV28 with TRBJ2-4; D remains ambiguous. The CDR3 runs to 12 residues. V was shortened by 3 bases and J by 5 bases, with 5 bases between the two germline ends. In germline, CDR1 is MDHEN, CDR2 SYDVKM. The CDR3 coding sequence is TGTGCCAGCAGTTTCCGGGAAAACATTCAGTACTTC. Its translation is CASSFRENIQYF.

The chain employs TRBV19 and TRBJ1-1; D call uncertain. The CDR3 is 12 residues long. CDR1 LNHDA and CDR2 SQIVND come from the germline V gene (reference sequence). Trimming took 4 bases from V and 6 from J, leaving 9 bases between them. This CDR3 is CASSTQVAEAFF. Here the CDR3 DNA reads TGTGCCAGTAGTACACAAGTAGCTGAAGCTTTCTTT.

The rearrangement links TRBV18 to TRBJ2-2; TRBD1 aligns across 10 bases. Germline trimming cut 6 bases from V and 0 bases from J; bases unmatched to any gene: 10. Germline loops: CDR1 KGHSH, CDR2 LQKENI. The length of the CDR3 is 18 residues. Here the CDR3 DNA reads TGTGCCAGCTCTCAGACAGGGGGCGAAGGTCCGAACACCGGGGAGCTGTTTTTT. Amino acids: CASSQTGGEGPNTGELFF.

This chain joins TRBV7-9 and TRBJ1-6; the D is unclear. The CDR3 consists of 17 residues. Between the trimmed V and J ends, which lost 2 bases and 7 bases, there was a span of 18 bases. The germline CDR1 and CDR2 sequences are SEHNR and FQNEAQ (reference sequence). The CDR3 nucleotides are TGTGCCAGCAGCTTATCTCAAGGTGTTGCCGGGAATTCACCCCTCCACTTT. Protein sequence: CASSLSQGVAGNSPLHF. Full variable domain (outside the CDR3, taken from reference TRBV7-9 and TRBJ1-6): DTGVSQNPRHKITKRGQNVTFRCDPISEHNRLYWYRQTLGQGPEFLTYFQNEAQLEKSRLLSDRFSAERPKGSFSTLEIQRTEQGDSAMYLCASSLSQGVAGNSPLHFGNGTRLTVT.

This chain links TRBV5-4 with TRBJ1-2, with TRBD1 matching 8 bases. Germline lookup yields CDR1 SGHNT and CDR2 YYREEE (reference sequence). Trimming removed 3 bases from V and 3 bases from J; junction bases left unmatched: 4. The CDR3 has 14 amino acids. CDR3 sequence: CASSSGTGDYGYTF. CDR3 nucleotides: TGTGCCAGCAGCTCCGGGACAGGAGACTATGGCTACACCTTC.

The J gene is TRBJ1-1, the V gene TRBV18; TRBD1 is a possible D gene (5 bases). Deletions cut 2 bases from V and 7 bases from J, with 11 bases between. This CDR3 has 13 residues. Germline CDR1 reads KGHSH; CDR2 reads LQKENI. This CDR3 reads CASSPWEGREAFF. As DNA, the CDR3 is TGTGCCAGCTCACCATGGGAGGGGCGTGAAGCTTTCTTT.

V usage is TRBV29-1 and J usage is TRBJ1-1; D is unresolved. Germline values: CDR1 SQVTM, CDR2 ANQGSEA. Trimming removed 5 bases from V and 5 bases from J, with 6 bases in between. CDR3 size: 10 residues. This CDR3 is CSVQETEAFF. The CDR3 DNA reads TGCAGCGTTCAGGAGACTGAAGCTTTCTTT.

V gene TRBV3-1 (or the pseudogene TRBV3-2) combines with J gene TRBJ1-6; no reliable D call. V gave up 4 bases and J gave up 9 bases, with 16 bases separating them. Per germline, CDR1 LGHDT and CDR2 YNNKEL (reference sequence). The CDR3 has 15 residues. In DNA, the CDR3 is TGTGCCAGCAGCCCCCACGGAGGCGCCGGTTCACCCCTCCACTTT. Encoded protein: CASSPHGGAGSPLHF.